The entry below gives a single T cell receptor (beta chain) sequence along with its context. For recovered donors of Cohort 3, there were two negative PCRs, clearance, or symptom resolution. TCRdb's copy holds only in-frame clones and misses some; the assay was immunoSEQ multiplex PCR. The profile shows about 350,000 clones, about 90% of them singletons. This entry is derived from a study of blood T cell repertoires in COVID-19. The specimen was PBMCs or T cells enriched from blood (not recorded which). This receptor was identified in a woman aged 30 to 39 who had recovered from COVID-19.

CDR3 amino acids: CASRLTLGDEGEKLFF. In nucleotides, the CDR3 is TGTGCCAGCAGGCTAACCTTGGGAGACGAGGGCGAAAAACTGTTTTTT. V gene TRBV2 combines with J gene TRBJ1-4; D not certain. This CDR3 is built from 16 residues. The V gene's germline CDR1 is SNHLY and CDR2 FYNNEI. V was shortened by 6 bases and J by 8 bases, with 22 bases between the two germline ends.